Sequencing of this TCR beta chain was carried out in a study of T-cell reconstitution after alpha-beta-depleted transplantation in children. Unique molecular identifiers featured in how the TCRbeta library was prepared. TCRdb fed the PCR reads into MiXCR, producing one record per CDR3 protein. The sample lists hundreds of thousands of distinct CDR3 sequences, less than 15% occurring once. The CDR3 has 17 residues. V was trimmed by 4 bases and J by 0 bases, leaving 15 bases between them. General study points: At around two months after transplant, the alpha-beta T cells were reportedly derived from several hundred expanded clones that came from non-depleted graft cells. Surviving recipient cells, namely T cells and thymic progenitors, were the source of high day-60 TCRbeta diversity in some patients. T-cell counts and diversity at one year following transplant were attributed mainly to newly produced T cells.

This clonotype has ten or more counts. The antigen remains undetermined. The V gene is TRBV12-3 or TRBV12-4, the J gene TRBJ2-2; TRBD2 is a possible D gene (5 bases). This clonotype originated in a girl aged 2-10 years with congenital amegakaryocytic thrombocytopenia, due to receive a stem cell transplant. The input for sequencing was PBMCs, taken before TCRalphabeta/CD19-depleted stem cell transplant. CDR3 region: CASSYRRGRTNTGELFF. DNA for the CDR3: TGTGCCAGCAGTTACCGAAGAGGGAGAACGAACACCGGGGAGCTGTTTTTT.